What follows are 30 T cell receptor beta chains derived from one specimen sequenced in a study of Tregs in tolerant kidney transplant recipients. Clones were sequenced by immunoSEQ multiplex PCR, and TCRdb holds only the in-frame ones, with some missing. The table records tens of thousands of clones, 95% to 98% of them present only once. The specimen comprised CD4+ T cells from blood, sampled before the transplant. The receptor set was obtained from a human donor who received a combined kidney and bone marrow transplant.

The chain employs TRBV2 and TRBJ2-3; 12 bases align to TRBD1. V trimming: 6 bases; J trimming: 5 bases; junction bases outside the gene matches: 6. Germline CDR1 SNHLY, CDR2 FYNNEI. The CDR3 contains 15 residues. The CDR3 bases are TGTGCCAGCAGCCGCCGGGACAGGGGGCAAGATACGCAGTATTTT. Translation gives CASSRRDRGQDTQYF.

The chain combines TRBV27 with TRBJ2-7; no reliable D call. V lost 5 bases and J 3 bases, leaving 11 bases between the germline ends. CDR3 size: 13 residues. Germline values: CDR1 MNHEY, CDR2 SMNVEV (reference sequence). The DNA of the CDR3 is TGTGCCAGCAGTCCCGTGAACAACTACGAGCAGTACTTC. Amino acids: CASSPVNNYEQYF.

The chain is built from TRBV7-2 and TRBJ2-5; 11 bases are shared with TRBD2. Germline trimming cut 5 bases from V and 1 base from J; bases unmatched to any gene: 6. Germline V gene lookup returns CDR1 SGHTA and CDR2 FQGNSA. The CDR3 sequence is 16 residues long. The CDR3 sequence is CASSVLAGGIQETQYF. CDR3 bases: TGTGCCAGCAGCGTTTTAGCGGGGGGGATCCAAGAGACCCAGTACTTC.

This clone came up once. The J gene is TRBJ2-2, the V gene TRBV11-3, with D maybe TRBD2 (6 bases). Germline lookup yields CDR1 SGHNT and CDR2 YENEEA. Trimming removed 3 bases at V and 0 bases at J, with 11 bases between. This CDR3 contains 16 residues. This CDR3 reads CASSFEGTANTGELFF. DNA for the CDR3: TGTGCCAGCAGCTTTGAGGGGACTGCGAACACCGGGGAGCTGTTTTTT.

The V call is TRBV6-1, the J call TRBJ1-5; D may be TRBD1 (5 bases). The germline V and J ends were trimmed by 6 bases and 6 bases, with 12 bases remaining between them. Germline V gene lookup returns CDR1 MNHNS and CDR2 SASEGT. The CDR3 runs to 13 residues. As DNA, the CDR3 is TGTGCCAGCAGGGACATATTTGGTCAGCCCCAGCATTTT. This sequence encodes CASRDIFGQPQHF.

The rearrangement uses TRBV5-1 and TRBJ1-2; 8 bases match TRBD1. The germline V gene has CDR1 SGHRS and CDR2 YFSETQ. The CDR3 covers 16 residues. V was pared by 0 bases and J by 5 bases, with 9 bases of the junction left unmatched. The CDR3 bases are TGCGCCAGCAGCTTGGATTGGGACAGGTCACCTTATGGCTACACCTTC. Its translation is CASSLDWDRSPYGYTF.

As concerns this clone: The identical CDR3 is also encoded by other nucleotide sequences in the sample. The J gene is TRBJ1-1, the V gene TRBV7-2; D ambiguous. Germline V lookup: CDR1 SGHTA, CDR2 FQGNSA. Trimming shortened V by 3 bases and J by 3 bases, and 2 bases separated the two germline ends. CDR3 length equals 11 residues. CDR3: CASSFYTEAFF. The CDR3 DNA is TGTGCCAGCAGCTTCTACACTGAAGCTTTCTTT.

The rearrangement joins TRBV5-1 to TRBJ1-6; D is ambiguous. The CDR3 has 15 residues. V lost 0 bases to trimming and J lost 6 bases, with 10 bases between them. Germline V gene sequence: CDR1 SGHRS, CDR2 YFSETQ. CDR3 amino acids: CASSLVSDFNSPLHF. CDR3 bases: TGCGCCAGCAGCTTGGTCTCAGACTTTAATTCACCCCTCCACTTT.

The J gene is TRBJ2-7, the V gene TRBV4-1; 9 nucleotides agree with TRBD1. The trim removed 4 bases at V and 2 bases at J, leaving 3 bases unmatched. CDR1 is MGHRA and CDR2 is YSYEKL in the germline V gene. The CDR3 is made up of 14 amino acids. The DNA for the CDR3 is TGCGCCAGCAGCCGCCGGGACAGGGCCTACGAGCAGTACTTC. As protein: CASSRRDRAYEQYF.

As concerns this clone: This same CDR3 is encoded by further DNA sequences in the sample. V usage is TRBV29-1 and J usage is TRBJ2-6; D possibly corresponds to TRBD1 (6 bases). Germline CDR1 and CDR2: SQVTM and ANQGSEA. V lost 5 bases, J lost 2 bases, and 7 bases lay in between. This CDR3 has 13 amino acids. The CDR3 reads CSVSGAGANVLTF. DNA for the CDR3: TGCAGCGTTTCAGGGGCTGGGGCCAACGTCCTGACTTTC.

V and J are TRBV7-9 and TRBJ1-5; D gene ambiguous. The V end was cut by 5 bases, the J end by 7 bases, with 15 bases between. There are 14 residues in the CDR3. CDR1 SEHNR and CDR2 FQNEAQ come from the germline V gene (reference sequence). CDR3 protein: CASSVTESSQPQHF. In DNA form, the CDR3 reads TGTGCCAGCAGCGTAACAGAGTCCAGCCAGCCCCAGCATTTT.

The rearrangement joins TRBV6-1 to TRBJ2-7, with TRBD1 matching 7 bases. The CDR3 is 13 residues long. V shed 6 bases and J 4 bases; nucleotides not matched to a gene: 6. Germline V gives CDR1 MNHNS, CDR2 SASEGT. CDR3 loop: CASSGQAQYEQYF. The DNA for the CDR3 is TGTGCCAGCAGCGGACAGGCACAATACGAGCAGTACTTC.

This rearrangement joins TRBV5-4 to TRBJ2-5; 12 bases align to TRBD2. With V trimmed by 4 bases and J by 0 bases, 4 bases remained unmatched. The CDR3 length is 16 residues. In germline, CDR1 is SGHNT, CDR2 YYREEE (reference sequence). DNA for the CDR3: TGTGCCAGCAGCAGAGGACTAGCGGGGTACCAAGAGACCCAGTACTTC. Translated, it gives CASSRGLAGYQETQYF.

J is TRBJ2-4 and V is TRBV4-1; D is perhaps TRBD1 (5 bases). Trimming took off 3 bases at V and 2 bases at J, with 11 bases between the two ends. Germline CDR1 MGHRA, CDR2 YSYEKL. This CDR3 spans 15 amino acids. This chain's CDR3 is CASSHGPGTKNIQYF. CDR3 coding DNA: TGCGCCAGCAGCCACGGCCCAGGGACCAAAAACATTCAGTACTTC.

This rearrangement joins TRBV6-4 to TRBJ2-2, with 8 nucleotides matching TRBD1. Germline values: CDR1 MRHNA, CDR2 SNTAGT. V was pared by 4 bases and J by 6 bases, with 4 bases of the junction left unmatched. CDR3 length: 14 amino acids. The CDR3 DNA reads TGTGCCAGCAGTGTTATGACAGGGGCCGGGGAGCTGTTTTTT. Residues: CASSVMTGAGELFF.

The rearrangement uses TRBV11-2 and TRBJ2-5; D is possibly TRBD2 (6 bases). The CDR3 is 15 residues long. V shed 6 bases and J shed 5 bases, with 19 bases lying between them. Germline lookup yields CDR1 SGHAT and CDR2 FQNNGV. CDR3 amino acids: CASRKGRRVQETQYF. In DNA, the CDR3 is TGTGCCAGCAGAAAGGGGAGGAGAGTACAGGAGACCCAGTACTTC.

The gene calls are TRBV14 and TRBJ2-7; 12 bases agree with TRBD1. Germline V lookup: CDR1 SGHDN, CDR2 FVKESK. The CDR3 extends over 15 amino acids. Germline trimming cut 1 base from V and 7 bases from J; bases unmatched to any gene: 5. In DNA form, the CDR3 reads TGTGCCAGCAGCCAAGGGGACAGGGGGCGCAAGGAGCAGTACTTC. Residues: CASSQGDRGRKEQYF.

This chain connects TRBV28 to TRBJ1-5; D gene uncertain. CDR1 MDHEN and CDR2 SYDVKM come from the germline V gene. V gave up 7 bases and J gave up 0 bases, with 10 bases separating them. There are 14 residues in the CDR3. The CDR3 sequence is CASMGHYSNQPQHF. CDR3 nucleotide sequence: TGTGCCAGCATGGGCCATTATAGCAATCAGCCCCAGCATTTT.

The chain links TRBV11-3 to TRBJ2-7; D perhaps matches TRBD1 (6 bases). CDR1 and CDR2 from the germline V gene are SGHNT and YENEEA. V shed 3 bases and J shed 2 bases, with 20 bases lying between them. This CDR3 spans 17 amino acids. CDR3 nucleotide sequence: TGTGCCAGCAGCTTTCCGAATTCTCCGGGACACCCCTACGAGCAGTACTTC. Its protein product is CASSFPNSPGHPYEQYF.

The CDR3 spells CASSGLRGQETQYF. The CDR3 DNA reads as TGTGCCAGCAGCGGTCTGAGAGGGCAGGAGACCCAGTACTTC. The rearrangement links TRBV5-4 to TRBJ2-5; D possibly corresponds to TRBD2 (5 bases). Trimming pared 4 bases from V and 5 bases from J, leaving 15 bases between. Germline loops: CDR1 SGHNT, CDR2 YYREEE (reference sequence). This CDR3 is 14 amino acids long. The whole variable domain, remainder taken from reference TRBV5-4 and TRBJ2-5, is ETGVTQSPTHLIKTRGQQVTLRCSSQSGHNTVSWYQQALGQGPQFIFQYYREEENGRGNFPPRFSGLQFPNYSSELNVNALELDDSALYLCASSGLRGQETQYFGPGTRLLVL.

The rearrangement uses TRBV28 and TRBJ1-2, with 7 bases that match TRBD1. This CDR3 is 15 amino acids long. With 5 bases clipped from V and 8 bases from J, the junction kept 14 bases outside the gene matches. In germline, CDR1 is MDHEN, CDR2 SYDVKM. CDR3 residues: CASSRPDRLKGGYTF. The CDR3 bases are TGTGCCAGCAGTCGACCGGACAGGTTAAAGGGGGGCTACACCTTC.

The gene calls are TRBV15 and TRBJ2-1, with 10 bases identical to TRBD1. CDR3 length: 16 amino acids. V was clipped by 2 bases and J by 4 bases; unmatched bases: 5. Germline V gene sequence: CDR1 LNHNV, CDR2 YYDKDF (reference sequence). CDR3 in amino acids: CATSRSWDRGYNEQFF. CDR3 DNA: TGTGCCACCAGCAGATCATGGGACAGGGGTTACAATGAGCAGTTCTTC.

The J gene is TRBJ2-5, the V gene TRBV5-5; TRBD1 matches at 11 bases. CDR1 and CDR2 (germline): SGHKS, YYEKEE (reference sequence). The CDR3 is 14 residues long. The V segment lost 3 bases and the J segment 3 bases; nucleotides outside the gene matches: 1. CDR3 protein: CASSSGQGEETQYF. The CDR3 DNA is TGTGCCAGCAGCTCGGGACAGGGGGAAGAGACCCAGTACTTC.

This sequence joins TRBV4-3 and TRBJ2-2; D perhaps matches TRBD2 (6 bases). The V end lost 3 bases, the J end lost 5 bases, and 16 bases lay between the germline ends. The germline V gene has CDR1 LGHNA and CDR2 YSLEER. The CDR3 has 16 amino acids. In DNA, the CDR3 is TGCGCCAGCAGCCAGGGGGGACTTCTCGGGACCGGGGAGCTGTTTTTT. Translation gives CASSQGGLLGTGELFF.

The chain combines TRBV19 with TRBJ1-1, with D possibly matching TRBD1 (6 bases). Deletions cut 4 bases from V and 10 bases from J, with 19 bases between. The CDR3 length is 14 residues. The germline V gene encodes CDR1 LNHDA and CDR2 SQIVND (reference sequence). CDR3 nucleotides: TGTGCCAGTAGTAACAGGGCCCCCCCGGGTGGAGCTTTCTTT. Translating gives CASSNRAPPGGAFF.

This clone was detected only once. The CDR3 nucleotides read TGTGCCAGCAGCGCGACACTACAGGGGAGGAACACTGAAGCTTTCTTT. Translation: CASSATLQGRNTEAFF. This chain uses TRBV9 with TRBJ1-1, with 7 bases that match TRBD1. This CDR3 spans 16 amino acids. Per germline, CDR1 SGDLS and CDR2 YYNGEE. The ends lost 3 bases at V and 1 base at J; junction bases unmatched: 9.

A few counts support this clone. V usage is TRBV20-1 and J usage is TRBJ1-1; D not certain. Germline CDR1 DFQATT, CDR2 SNEGSKA (reference sequence). The CDR3 is made up of 11 amino acids. The CDR3 DNA is TGCAGGACAACCGGGAACACTGAAGCTTTCTTT. It is translated as CRTTGNTEAFF.

The chain is built from TRBV10-3 and TRBJ2-7; TRBD1 is a possible D gene (5 bases). V was cut by 1 base and J by 5 bases, with 9 bases left in between. CDR3 length equals 13 residues. Looked up from germline, CDR1 is ENHRY and CDR2 is SYGVKD. CDR3 region: CAISELGVHEQYF. In DNA form, the CDR3 reads TGTGCCATCAGTGAGTTAGGGGTTCACGAGCAGTACTTC.

This clone appeared once. The chain links TRBV7-6 to TRBJ1-5; tentatively, D is TRBD1 (5 bases). Trimming pared 1 base from V and 3 bases from J, leaving 10 bases between. From germline, CDR1 is SGHVS and CDR2 FNYEAQ. The CDR3 has 15 residues. CDR3 loop: CASSLDQGPNQPQHF. The CDR3 DNA reads TGTGCCAGCAGCTTAGATCAGGGCCCCAATCAGCCCCAGCATTTT.

The chain employs TRBV27 and TRBJ2-2, with a possible D match to TRBD1 (6 bases). Trimming shortened V by 8 bases and J by 4 bases, and 14 bases separated the two germline ends. CDR3 length: 14 residues. The germline V gene has CDR1 MNHEY and CDR2 SMNVEV (reference sequence). CDR3: CASRPGTFTGELFF. For the CDR3, the DNA is TGTGCCAGCCGACCCGGGACATTCACCGGGGAGCTGTTTTTT.